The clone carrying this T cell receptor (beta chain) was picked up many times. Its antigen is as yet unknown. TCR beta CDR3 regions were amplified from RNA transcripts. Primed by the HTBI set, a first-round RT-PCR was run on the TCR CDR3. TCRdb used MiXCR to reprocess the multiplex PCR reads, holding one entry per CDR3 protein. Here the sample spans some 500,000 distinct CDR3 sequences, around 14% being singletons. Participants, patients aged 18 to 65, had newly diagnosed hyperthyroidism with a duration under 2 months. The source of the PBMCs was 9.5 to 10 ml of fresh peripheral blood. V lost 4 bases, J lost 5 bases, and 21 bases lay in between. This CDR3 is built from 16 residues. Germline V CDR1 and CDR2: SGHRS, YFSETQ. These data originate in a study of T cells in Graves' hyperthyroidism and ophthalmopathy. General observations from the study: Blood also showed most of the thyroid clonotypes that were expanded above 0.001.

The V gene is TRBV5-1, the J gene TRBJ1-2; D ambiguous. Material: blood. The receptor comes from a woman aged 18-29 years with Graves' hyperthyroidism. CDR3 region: CASSRYSNRVQYGYTF. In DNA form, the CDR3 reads TGCGCCAGCAGCCGGTATTCGAACCGGGTTCAATATGGCTACACCTTC.